Presented here are 15 T cell receptor beta chains from one specimen sequenced in a study of identical twins. TCRdb ran MiXCR on the 5' RACE reads and lists one entry per CDR3 protein. Among approximately 230,000 distinct CDR3 sequences listed, 6% to 7% were seen once. These same data were also listed under a study on T cells expressing NK-cell markers.

Sequenced: CD8+ T cells sorted from blood. The receptors were sampled from a woman aged 18-30 years in good health.

The chain uses TRBV7-2 and TRBJ2-7; D gene ambiguous. The CDR3 totals 15 residues. Per germline, CDR1 SGHTA and CDR2 FQGNSA. Trimming shortened V by 0 bases and J by 4 bases, and 13 bases separated the two germline ends. This CDR3 reads CASSLAAGPNYEQYF. As DNA, the CDR3 is TGTGCCAGCAGCTTAGCGGCCGGCCCAAATTACGAGCAGTACTTC.

This clonotype was counted at least ten times. An end of the junction differs from the germline gene, which may be a read error. The chain is built from TRBV29-1 and TRBJ1-2, with D hard to call. This CDR3 is 10 amino acids long. In germline, CDR1 is SQVTM, CDR2 ANQGSEA. The CDR3 nucleotides read TGCAGCGTTGGTGGCTCCGGCGGGCCCTTC. Encoded protein: CSVGGSGGPF.

This clonotype was recorded a few times. The chain has TRBV12-3 or TRBV12-4 and TRBJ1-1, with TRBD1 as a possible D gene (5 bases). V was clipped by 3 bases and J by 11 bases, with 16 bases between them. This CDR3 is built from 13 residues. CDR3 DNA sequence: TGTGCCAGCAGTTTTTTATCGGGGCATACTGCTTTCTTT. Translated: CASSFLSGHTAFF.

This clonotype was counted a few times. The rearrangement joins TRBV7-8 to TRBJ2-5, with D maybe TRBD2 (5 bases). Germline CDR1 reads SGHVS; CDR2 reads FQNEAQ. The ends were cut back, 8 bases at V and 1 base at J, with 11 bases in the middle. This CDR3 spans 13 amino acids. CDR3 coding DNA: TGTGCCAGCCAAGCGGACTTCCAAGAGACCCAGTACTTC. Translated: CASQADFQETQYF.

This clonotype came up many times. This chain joins TRBV7-9 and TRBJ2-3; D is ambiguous. The germline V gene has CDR1 SEHNR and CDR2 FQNEAQ (reference sequence). This CDR3 is built from 15 residues. Trimming shortened V by 3 bases and J by 2 bases, and 12 bases separated the two germline ends. CDR3 residues: CASSFLRGPTDTQYF. The DNA of the CDR3 is TGTGCCAGCAGCTTCCTACGCGGCCCCACAGATACGCAGTATTTT.

V gene TRBV3-1 combines with J gene TRBJ2-1, with 9 bases aligning to TRBD1. The V segment lost 1 base and the J segment 0 bases; nucleotides outside the gene matches: 4. CDR3 size: 17 residues. Germline CDR1 LGHDT, CDR2 YNNKEL (reference sequence). The DNA for the CDR3 is TGTGCCAGCAGCCAAGGGACAGGGGTATACTCCTACAATGAGCAGTTCTTC. Translation gives CASSQGTGVYSYNEQFF.

The chain uses TRBV4-3 and TRBJ2-1, with D unclear. The germline V gene has CDR1 LGHNA and CDR2 YSLEER. Trimming took off 0 bases at V and 4 bases at J, with 16 bases between the two ends. This CDR3 is built from 17 residues. The CDR3 DNA sequence: TGCGCCAGCAGCCAAGAAATTCCCCCTTTGGGGTACAATGAGCAGTTCTTC. Translated, it gives CASSQEIPPLGYNEQFF.

Ten or more counts support this clonotype. The V call is TRBV3-1, the J call TRBJ2-7, with D perhaps given as TRBD1 or TRBD2 (5 bases each). Germline CDR1 reads LGHDT; CDR2 reads YNNKEL (reference sequence). The CDR3 has 15 residues. V was pared by 4 bases and J by 3 bases, with 16 bases between. The CDR3 spells CASSRRGAGLYEQYF. For the CDR3, the DNA is TGTGCCAGCAGCCGAAGAGGGGCGGGCCTCTACGAGCAGTACTTC.

V usage is TRBV4-1 and J usage is TRBJ2-1, with 7 bases matching TRBD1. Germline loops: CDR1 MGHRA, CDR2 YSYEKL. The J segment lost 0 bases and the V segment lost 0 bases, leaving 5 bases of the junction unmatched. This CDR3 comprises 17 residues. The CDR3 DNA reads as TGCGCCAGCAGCCAAGATGAGGGGGACAGCTCCTACAATGAGCAGTTCTTC. It translates to CASSQDEGDSSYNEQFF.

This clonotype has at least ten counts. This chain connects TRBV3-1 to TRBJ2-3; D not resolved. Looked up from germline, CDR1 is LGHDT and CDR2 is YNNKEL (reference sequence). The ends were cut back, 4 bases at V and 6 bases at J, with 11 bases in the middle. CDR3 length equals 13 residues. The CDR3 sequence: CASSPVGTDTQYF. The CDR3 region has the DNA TGTGCCAGCAGCCCGGTGGGAACCGATACGCAGTATTTT.

V is TRBV6-1 and J is TRBJ2-2; the D gene is possibly TRBD2 (6 bases). Germline lookup yields CDR1 MNHNS and CDR2 SASEGT. CDR3 length: 12 amino acids. V was clipped by 7 bases and J by 6 bases, with 9 bases between them. The CDR3 DNA is TGTGCCAGCATTGGGGGGTCCGGGGAGCTGTTTTTT. Amino acids: CASIGGSGELFF.

The V gene is TRBV7-9, the J gene TRBJ2-6; the D gene is possibly TRBD1 (5 bases). This CDR3 comprises 16 residues. V lost 5 bases and J 0 bases, leaving 11 bases between the germline ends. The germline V gene encodes CDR1 SEHNR and CDR2 FQNEAQ (reference sequence). In DNA, the CDR3 is TGTGCCAGCAGCCCCACAGGAGACTCTGGGGCCAACGTCCTGACTTTC. Translating it yields CASSPTGDSGANVLTF.

The sample holds many counts of this clonotype. This chain joins TRBV27 and TRBJ2-7, with 9 bases identical to TRBD2. Unmatched junction bases numbered 6, after V lost 3 bases and J lost 3 bases. Germline loops: CDR1 MNHEY, CDR2 SMNVEV (reference sequence). The CDR3 extends over 15 amino acids. The CDR3 DNA follows: TGTGCCAGCAGTTTTACAAGCGGGGGGTTCTACGAGCAGTACTTC. This encodes CASSFTSGGFYEQYF.

This clonotype was recorded many times. The rearrangement joins TRBV7-2 to TRBJ2-7; D may be TRBD1 (5 bases). Germline CDR1 reads SGHTA; CDR2 reads FQGNSA. This CDR3 has 10 amino acids. Trimming took 8 bases from V and 5 from J, leaving 7 bases between them. CDR3 DNA sequence: TGTGCCAGCGCAGGGAACGAGCAGTACTTC. Residues: CASAGNEQYF. Drawing the rest from reference TRBV7-2 and TRBJ2-7, the complete variable domain is GAGVSQSPSNKVTEKGKDVELRCDPISGHTALYWYRQSLGQGLEFLIYFQGNSAPDKSGLPSDRFSAERTGGSVSTLTIQRTQQEDSAVYLCASAGNEQYFGPGTRLTVT.

This clonotype has at least ten counts. This rearrangement joins TRBV27 to TRBJ2-7; 7 bases are a match to TRBD2. The J segment lost 2 bases and the V segment lost 7 bases, leaving 11 bases of the junction unmatched. This CDR3 has 15 residues. The germline V gene encodes CDR1 MNHEY and CDR2 SMNVEV (reference sequence). CDR3 DNA sequence: TGTGCCAGCAACACCGGGGGGAGGGATCCCTACGAGCAGTACTTC. It is translated as CASNTGGRDPYEQYF.